The T cell receptor (beta chain) under discussion was sequenced for a study of cytomegalovirus exposure and HLA in healthy donors. CDR1 is MNHNS, CDR2 SASEGT, per germline. This CDR3 is built from 15 residues. V lost 3 bases, J lost 0 bases, and 6 bases lay in between. The PCR used 60 Vbeta and 13 Jbeta primers. Method: immunoSEQ multiplex PCR; TCRdb's copy keeps in-frame clones and lacks some. The repertoire consists of 90,000 to 100,000 clones, with approximately 70% occurring once and the leading ten covering 2.5% to 3%. Sequencing was performed on PBMCs. The clonotype originates from a man in his fifties in good health and CMV-seronegative. This chain joins TRBV6-1 and TRBJ2-6, with D uncertain. The CDR3 DNA follows: TGTGCCAGCAGTGACAATCCCTCTGGGGCCAACGTCCTGACTTTC. Amino acids: CASSDNPSGANVLTF.